These T cell receptor beta chains were read from a single sample in a study of breast tumors, draining lymph nodes, adjacent tissues. TCRdb itself ran the multiplex PCR reads through MiXCR, one entry per CDR3 protein. The data hold 47,000 or so distinct CDR3 sequences, with under 25% observed a single time. Sequencing was done on a sample of breast tumor tissue. The receptors come from a female donor with breast cancer. Some clones in this sample may be carry-over from other donors' samples. Both conserved end residues are part of each CDR3. The order of the fields is J gene, CDR3 length, V gene, clone size, D gene, CDR3 DNA, CDR3 protein. D genes are given only for firm matches. Rows may omit the clone size; those that give it use once, few, many or a size class.

TRBJ1-2 | 12 | TRBV20-1 | many | . | TGCAGTGCTAGAGGGGAGGGCTATGGCTACACCTTC | CSARGEGYGYTF
TRBJ1-2 | 10 | TRBV10-3 | . | . | TGTGCCGCCGGAGGGACTTCCTACACCTTC | CAAGGTSYTF
TRBJ2-3 | 14 | TRBV10-3 | many | . | TGTGCCATCTCATCGGGCCGAAGCACAGATACGCAGTATTTT | CAISSGRSTDTQYF
TRBJ2-3 | 13 | TRBV29-1 | many | . | TGCAGCGTTGGGCAGGGGAAAACAGATACGCAGTATTTT | CSVGQGKTDTQYF
TRBJ1-5 | 15 | TRBV6-1 | . | . | TGTGCCAGCAGTGAATGGTGGGGCACCAATCAGCCCCAGCATTTT | CASSEWWGTNQPQHF
TRBJ1-4 | 14 | TRBV6-5 | . | . | TGTGCCAGCAGTGGACTCTTGACTAATGAAAAACTGTTTTTT | CASSGLLTNEKLFF
TRBJ2-1 | 16 | TRBV7-9 | many | TRBD2 | TGTGCCAGCAGCCCACAAATGACTAGCGGGGCTAATGAGCAGTTCTTC | CASSPQMTSGANEQFF
TRBJ2-5 | 14 | TRBV11-3 | few | . | TGTGCCAGCCGGAAAGAGGGGGGGTTAGTGACCCAGTACTTC | CASRKEGGLVTQYF
TRBJ1-6 | 16 | TRBV11-2 | many | . | TGTGCCAGCAGGCAAGGTTCCGGACAGTTAAATTCACCCCTCCACTTT | CASRQGSGQLNSPLHF
TRBJ2-7 | 15 | TRBV2 | many | TRBD2 | TGTGCCAGCGAGAAGACCGGGGGGTTCATAGACGAGCAGTACTTC | CASEKTGGFIDEQYF
TRBJ1-6 | 15 | TRBV7-8 | many | . | TGTGCCAGCAGCTTCGATACAGGGTACAATTCACCCCTCCACTTT | CASSFDTGYNSPLHF
TRBJ2-7 | 16 | TRBV7-3 | many | . | TGTGCCAGCAGCGTCAGCGGCCGTCCCGGCTCCTACGAGCAGTACTTC | CASSVSGRPGSYEQYF
TRBJ2-7 | 14 | TRBV20-1 | many | . | TGCAGTGCTAGAGGAGGCGGGCCCTCCTACGAGCAGTACTTC | CSARGGGPSYEQYF
TRBJ2-3 | 15 | TRBV5-1 | many | TRBD2 | TGCGCCAGCAGCAACCTACTAGCGGGAGCAGATACGCAGTATTTT | CASSNLLAGADTQYF
TRBJ1-5 | 14 | TRBV28 | few | . | TGTGCCAGCAGTCGACAGGTAGTAGGCCAGCCCCAGCATTTT | CASSRQVVGQPQHF
TRBJ1-2 | 17 | TRBV6-1 | many | TRBD1 | TGTGCCAGCAGTGAATTTCGACAGGGACCGACTAACTATGGCTACACCTTC | CASSEFRQGPTNYGYTF
TRBJ2-7 | 14 | TRBV7-6 | many | TRBD2 | TGTGCCAGCAGCCCCTCGGGGAGGGGCGACGAGCAGTACTTC | CASSPSGRGDEQYF
TRBJ1-5 | 15 | TRBV20-1 | many | . | TGCAGTGCTAGAGATCATGGGCAGCCCAATCAGCCCCAGCATTTT | CSARDHGQPNQPQHF
TRBJ2-1 | 15 | TRBV6-6 | . | TRBD2 | TGTGCCAGCACCCAAGGGGCGGGGGGGAACAATGAGCAGTTCTTC | CASTQGAGGNNEQFF
TRBJ2-1 | 15 | TRBV2 | few | TRBD2 | TGTGCCAGCAGTGAAACGGGAGGGGGGAACAATGAGCAGTTCTTC | CASSETGGGNNEQFF
TRBJ1-4 | 15 | TRBV5-1 | many | TRBD1 | TGCGCCAGCAGCTTGGGACAGGGGCGACGAGAAAAACTGTTTTTT | CASSLGQGRREKLFF
TRBJ1-2 | 15 | TRBV4-1 | many | . | TGCGCCAGCAGCCAAGGCAAGGGAGTGGTAAATGGCTACACCTTC | CASSQGKGVVNGYTF
TRBJ2-7 | 12 | TRBV6-5 | many | . | TGTGCCAGCAGTTACAGTAGGGGGGAGCAGTACTTC | CASSYSRGEQYF
TRBJ1-4 | 15 | TRBV5-1 | many | TRBD1 | TGCGCCAGCAGCTTAGAGACAGGGTCGAATGAAAAACTGTTTTTT | CASSLETGSNEKLFF
TRBJ2-1 | 15 | TRBV6-5 | many | . | TGTGCCAGCAAGAGTGCTGATTTGCCCTTCAATGAGCAGTTCTTC | CASKSADLPFNEQFF
TRBJ1-5 | 13 | TRBV20-1 | many | TRBD1 | TGCAGTGCCCTAACAGGGGTTGATCAGCCCCAGCATTTT | CSALTGVDQPQHF
TRBJ1-2 | 15 | TRBV28 | many | . | TGTGCCAGCAGGCGACCCCTACTGGAAACGCGGGGCTACACCTTC | CASRRPLLETRGYTF
TRBJ2-1 | 16 | TRBV14 | few | TRBD1 | TGTGCCAGCAGCCATTACAGGGGTTTATCCTACAATGAGCAGTTCTTC | CASSHYRGLSYNEQFF
TRBJ1-1 | 15 | TRBV7-8 | . | . | TGTGCCAGCAGCTTACACCCTCAATTTACCACTGAAGCTTTCTTT | CASSLHPQFTTEAFF
TRBJ2-7 | 14 | TRBV3-1 | many | . | TGTGCCAGCAGCCACACGGGGGAAGGGCACGAGCAGTACTTC | CASSHTGEGHEQYF
TRBJ1-5 | 13 | TRBV4-1 | many | . | TGCGCCAGCAGCCAGGGGAGCAATCAGCCCCAGCATTTT | CASSQGSNQPQHF
TRBJ2-1 | 14 | TRBV4-1 | . | . | TGCGCCAGCAGCCAAGATTGGACGAACAATGAGCAGTTCTTC | CASSQDWTNNEQFF
TRBJ2-1 | 15 | TRBV25-1 | many | . | TGTGCCAGCAGTGAATCCGGGTTACTGGGATATGAGCAGTTCTTC | CASSESGLLGYEQFF
TRBJ1-2 | 11 | TRBV6-5 | many | . | TGTGCCAGCAGTTCCCCGGTTGGCTACACCTTC | CASSSPVGYTF
TRBJ1-2 | 15 | TRBV5-4 | . | TRBD1 | TGTGCCAGCAGCTTGATGGGACAGGGTACCTATGGCTACACCTTC | CASSLMGQGTYGYTF
TRBJ1-3 | 14 | TRBV5-1 | . | . | TGCGCCAGCAGCTTGGGTGTAGTTGGAAACACCATATATTTT | CASSLGVVGNTIYF
TRBJ2-5 | 15 | TRBV3-1 | many | TRBD1 | TGTGCCAGCAGCGAGACTTACAGGGGACAAGAGACCCAGTACTTC | CASSETYRGQETQYF
TRBJ2-2 | 15 | TRBV16 | . | TRBD1 | TGTGCCAGCAGCCAACTGGGACAGGGAACCGGGGAGCTGTTTTTT | CASSQLGQGTGELFF
TRBJ2-5 | 14 | TRBV2 | few | TRBD2 | TGTGCCAGCAGCCTGACTAGCGGGGGTAGGACCCAGTACTTC | CASSLTSGGRTQYF
TRBJ2-3 | 18 | TRBV24-1 | medium-sized | TRBD2 | TGTGCCACCAGTGATTTTAGCGGGCTCACCCTTAGCACAGATACGCAGTATTTT | CATSDFSGLTLSTDTQYF
TRBJ1-2 | 13 | TRBV18 | many | . | TGTGCCAGCTCCATAGCGGCTTACTATGGCTACACCTTC | CASSIAAYYGYTF
TRBJ1-2 | 13 | TRBV19 | many | . | TGTGCCAGTAGTATGGACCACTATTGGGGCTACACCTTC | CASSMDHYWGYTF
TRBJ1-2 | 18 | TRBV11-2 | many | TRBD1 | TGTGCCAGCAGCACGATAGACACGAGCCAGACAGGGGCCTATGGCTACACCTTC | CASSTIDTSQTGAYGYTF
TRBJ1-2 | 13 | TRBV10-2 | many | TRBD1 | TGCGCCAGCAGACAAGACAGGGGCTATGGCTACACCTTC | CASRQDRGYGYTF
TRBJ2-2 | 13 | TRBV24-1 | few | . | TGTGCCACCAGCCGGGGGAACACCGGGGAGCTGTTTTTT | CATSRGNTGELFF